Following are 2 T cell receptor beta chains from one sample sequenced in a study of T-cell reconstitution after alpha-beta-depleted transplantation in children. Preparation of the TCRbeta library involved a method that used unique molecular identifiers. From the PCR reads, TCRdb called clonotypes with MiXCR, one entry per CDR3 protein. The table lists under 750,000 distinct CDR3 sequences, around 23% of them singletons. Material: PBMCs, mostly from graft donor cells, obtained 360 days after TCRalphabeta/CD19-depleted stem cell transplant. All receptors derive from a boy under two years old who had a stem cell transplant for acute myeloid leukemia, so the T cells may come from the graft donor.

The chain recombines TRBV21-1 with TRBJ1-1. TRBV21-1 is listed as a pseudogene. This CDR3 spans 15 amino acids. DNA for the CDR3: TGTGCCAGCAGCAAAGGGGAGGGTGTGGACACTGAAGCTTTCTTT. Translation: CASSKGEGVDTEAFF.

This clonotype appeared many times. The chain combines TRBV7-3 with TRBJ2-2; D might be TRBD2 (5 bases). The CDR3 has 15 amino acids. The germline V gene has CDR1 SGHTA and CDR2 FQGTGA. V gave up 2 bases and J gave up 2 bases, with 9 bases separating them. In nucleotides, the CDR3 is TGTGCCAGCAGCTTAGGGAGTACCAACACCGGGGAGCTGTTTTTT. Translated: CASSLGSTNTGELFF.